Listed below are T cell receptor beta chains from one sample, sequenced in a study of blood T cell repertoires in COVID-19. This table comes from immunoSEQ multiplex PCR, and its TCRdb copy is limited to in-frame clones, with some not included. The sample records about 55,000 clones, roughly 90% being singletons. The sample comprised peripheral blood. Receptors were obtained from a man aged 60-69 years with active COVID-19. Each CDR3 is given with its conserved first and last residue. Rows give clone size only sometimes, using once, few, many, or a class for an expanded clone.

clone_size: few; v_call: TRBV18; j_call: TRBJ2-1; cdr3_aa: CASSPGLGDEQFF
clone_size: NA; v_call: TRBV12-3/TRBV12-4; j_call: TRBJ1-5; cdr3_aa: CASSWESNQPQHF
clone_size: NA; v_call: TRBV14; j_call: TRBJ2-1; cdr3_aa: CASSPMTGSYNEQFF
clone_size: NA; v_call: TRBV18; j_call: TRBJ1-1; cdr3_aa: CASRGQGYTEAFF
clone_size: NA; v_call: TRBV28; j_call: TRBJ1-2; cdr3_aa: CASSQPGTGGVYGYTF
clone_size: NA; v_call: TRBV19; j_call: TRBJ2-1; cdr3_aa: CASSIRVNEQFF
clone_size: NA; v_call: TRBV27; j_call: TRBJ2-7; cdr3_aa: CASSLRGPAYEQYF
clone_size: NA; v_call: TRBV6-1; j_call: TRBJ1-2; cdr3_aa: CASSVAVVAGANYGYTF
clone_size: once; v_call: TRBV15; j_call: TRBJ2-4; cdr3_aa: CATSINRAGNIQYF
clone_size: NA; v_call: TRBV5-1; j_call: TRBJ2-7; cdr3_aa: CASSVGTGDYEQYF
clone_size: NA; v_call: TRBV12-2; j_call: TRBJ2-1; cdr3_aa: CASPGRFANPTLAGTYNEQFF
clone_size: NA; v_call: TRBV27; j_call: TRBJ1-2; cdr3_aa: CASRVDRRFYYGYTF
clone_size: NA; v_call: TRBV27; j_call: TRBJ1-1; cdr3_aa: CASSFLGRGTEAFF
clone_size: NA; v_call: TRBV1; j_call: TRBJ2-1; cdr3_aa: CTSSPDLPLAGAYNEQFF
clone_size: once; v_call: TRBV28; j_call: TRBJ2-3; cdr3_aa: CASTTSGSDTQYF
clone_size: NA; v_call: TRBV30; j_call: TRBJ1-4; cdr3_aa: CAWSKFGRPEGEKLFF
clone_size: NA; v_call: TRBV6-5; j_call: TRBJ2-1; cdr3_aa: CASSYGLAGGNEQFF
clone_size: NA; v_call: TRBV10-3; j_call: TRBJ2-7; cdr3_aa: CASTTGHILDRNEQYF
clone_size: NA; v_call: TRBV29-1; j_call: TRBJ2-1; cdr3_aa: CSVVVGAGLATRADNEQFF
clone_size: NA; v_call: TRBV25-1; j_call: TRBJ2-3; cdr3_aa: CASSEEGDTQYF
clone_size: NA; v_call: TRBV7-2; j_call: TRBJ2-5; cdr3_aa: CASSPGLAGETQYF
clone_size: few; v_call: TRBV9; j_call: TRBJ2-1; cdr3_aa: CASSVGEGLGAYNEQFF
clone_size: NA; v_call: TRBV28; j_call: TRBJ1-2; cdr3_aa: CASSLLGGAGVYGYTF
clone_size: NA; v_call: TRBV6-5; j_call: TRBJ2-7; cdr3_aa: CASSYFASGYEQYF
clone_size: NA; v_call: TRBV18; j_call: TRBJ1-5; cdr3_aa: CASSPGQGFGNQPQHF
clone_size: NA; v_call: TRBV9; j_call: TRBJ1-2; cdr3_aa: CASSVDRVHGYTF
clone_size: NA; v_call: TRBV24-1; j_call: TRBJ2-1; cdr3_aa: CATSDSGTSDRYNEQFF
clone_size: NA; v_call: TRBV5-6; j_call: TRBJ1-2; cdr3_aa: CASSPQDSFYGYTF
clone_size: NA; v_call: TRBV2; j_call: TRBJ1-1; cdr3_aa: CASSGQSGTGVWTEAFF
clone_size: NA; v_call: TRBV5-4; j_call: TRBJ2-1; cdr3_aa: CASSLTGAYNEQFF
clone_size: NA; v_call: TRBV29-1; j_call: TRBJ2-2; cdr3_aa: CSVVVRTDTGELFF
clone_size: NA; v_call: TRBV6-4; j_call: TRBJ2-1; cdr3_aa: CASSDSSSGSPYNEQFF
clone_size: few; v_call: TRBV3-1/TRBV3-2; j_call: TRBJ2-7; cdr3_aa: CASSQVNYEQYF
clone_size: NA; v_call: TRBV29-1; j_call: TRBJ1-4; cdr3_aa: CSVGQGEANEKLFF
clone_size: NA; v_call: TRBV4-2; j_call: TRBJ1-1; cdr3_aa: CASLMTGDTEAFF
clone_size: NA; v_call: TRBV5-6; j_call: TRBJ2-5; cdr3_aa: CASSRGALGADQETQYF
clone_size: once; v_call: TRBV18; j_call: TRBJ2-1; cdr3_aa: CASSLSTQANEQFF
clone_size: NA; v_call: TRBV19; j_call: TRBJ2-1; cdr3_aa: CASSTITGTVYNEQFF
clone_size: NA; v_call: TRBV3-1/TRBV3-2; j_call: TRBJ1-2; cdr3_aa: CASSQDLGTLRGYTF
clone_size: NA; v_call: TRBV7-8; j_call: TRBJ2-7; cdr3_aa: CASSLAGNSYEQYF
clone_size: NA; v_call: TRBV19; j_call: TRBJ2-3; cdr3_aa: CASRWTGSGTDTQYF
clone_size: NA; v_call: TRBV2; j_call: TRBJ2-3; cdr3_aa: CASSEPFQLAGGSDTQYF
clone_size: NA; v_call: TRBV7-3; j_call: TRBJ2-1; cdr3_aa: CASSLGLAGPPMSQFF
clone_size: NA; v_call: TRBV6-1; j_call: TRBJ1-2; cdr3_aa: CASSDGYYGYTF
clone_size: NA; v_call: TRBV6-5; j_call: TRBJ2-7; cdr3_aa: CASSYGGLGEQYF
clone_size: NA; v_call: TRBV5-1; j_call: TRBJ2-1; cdr3_aa: CASSPWTSGSVQFF
clone_size: NA; v_call: TRBV9; j_call: TRBJ2-7; cdr3_aa: CASSDGLAGFSEQYF
clone_size: NA; v_call: TRBV6-6; j_call: TRBJ2-1; cdr3_aa: CASSPPGLAFENEQFF
clone_size: once; v_call: TRBV15; j_call: TRBJ1-1; cdr3_aa: CATSRDGRTEAFF
clone_size: once; v_call: TRBV3-1/TRBV3-2; j_call: TRBJ1-1; cdr3_aa: CASSHAGNTEAFF
clone_size: NA; v_call: TRBV12-3/TRBV12-4; j_call: TRBJ1-3; cdr3_aa: CASSQQGATIYF
clone_size: NA; v_call: TRBV27; j_call: TRBJ2-2; cdr3_aa: CASTGLAGPNTGELFF
clone_size: once; v_call: TRBV5-1; j_call: TRBJ1-3; cdr3_aa: CASSPEQTGTGNTIYF
clone_size: few; v_call: TRBV6-5; j_call: TRBJ2-3; cdr3_aa: CASSLGLRTDTQYF
clone_size: NA; v_call: TRBV27; j_call: TRBJ1-1; cdr3_aa: CASGPLRVLTMGTEAFF
clone_size: NA; v_call: TRBV18; j_call: TRBJ1-1; cdr3_aa: CASSPQSGKEAFF
clone_size: NA; v_call: TRBV2; j_call: TRBJ2-2; cdr3_aa: CASSPTGHTGELFF
clone_size: NA; v_call: TRBV11-2; j_call: TRBJ2-1; cdr3_aa: CASSLAGGGNEQFF